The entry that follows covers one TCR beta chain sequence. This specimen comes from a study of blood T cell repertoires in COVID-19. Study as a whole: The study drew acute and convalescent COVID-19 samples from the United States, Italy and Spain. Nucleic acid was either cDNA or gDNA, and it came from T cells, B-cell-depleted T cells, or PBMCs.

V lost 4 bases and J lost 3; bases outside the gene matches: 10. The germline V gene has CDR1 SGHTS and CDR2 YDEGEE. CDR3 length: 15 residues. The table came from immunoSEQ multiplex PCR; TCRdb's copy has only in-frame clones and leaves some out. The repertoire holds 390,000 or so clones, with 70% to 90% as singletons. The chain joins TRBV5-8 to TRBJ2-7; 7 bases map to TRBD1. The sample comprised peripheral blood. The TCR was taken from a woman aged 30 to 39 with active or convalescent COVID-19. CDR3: CASSPLTGIYYEQYF. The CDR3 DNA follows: TGTGCCAGCAGCCCGCTGACAGGGATTTACTACGAGCAGTACTTC.